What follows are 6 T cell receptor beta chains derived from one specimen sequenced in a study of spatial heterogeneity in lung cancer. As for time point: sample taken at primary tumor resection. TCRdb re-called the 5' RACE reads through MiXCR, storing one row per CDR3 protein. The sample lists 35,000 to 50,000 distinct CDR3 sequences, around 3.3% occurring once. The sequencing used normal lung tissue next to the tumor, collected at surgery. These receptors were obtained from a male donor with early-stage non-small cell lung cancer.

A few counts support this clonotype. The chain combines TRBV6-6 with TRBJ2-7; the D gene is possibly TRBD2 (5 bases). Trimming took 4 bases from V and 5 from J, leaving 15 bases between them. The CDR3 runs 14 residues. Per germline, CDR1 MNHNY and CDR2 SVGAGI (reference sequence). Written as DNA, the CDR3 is TGTGCCAGCAGTTCCCCTCTTCTAGCAAACGAGCAGTACTTC. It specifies CASSSPLLANEQYF.

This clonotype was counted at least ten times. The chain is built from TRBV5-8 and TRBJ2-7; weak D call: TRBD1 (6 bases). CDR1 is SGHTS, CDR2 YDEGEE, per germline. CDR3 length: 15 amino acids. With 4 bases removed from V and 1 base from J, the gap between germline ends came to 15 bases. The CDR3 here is CASSGTDSRSYEQYF. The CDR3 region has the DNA TGTGCCAGCAGCGGCACGGACAGCCGATCCTACGAGCAGTACTTC.

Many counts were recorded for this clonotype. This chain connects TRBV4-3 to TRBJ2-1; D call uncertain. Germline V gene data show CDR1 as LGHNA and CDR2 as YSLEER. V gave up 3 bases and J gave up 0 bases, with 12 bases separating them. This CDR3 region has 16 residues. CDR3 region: CASSQAYSDSYNEQFF. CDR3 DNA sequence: TGCGCCAGCAGCCAGGCTTATTCAGACTCCTACAATGAGCAGTTCTTC.

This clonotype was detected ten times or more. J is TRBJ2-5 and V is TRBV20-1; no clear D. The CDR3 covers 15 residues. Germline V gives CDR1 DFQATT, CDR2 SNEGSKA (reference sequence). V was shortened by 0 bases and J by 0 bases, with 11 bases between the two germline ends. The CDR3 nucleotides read TGCAGTGCTAGAGATCCGGCGTGGTACCAAGAGACCCAGTACTTC. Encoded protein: CSARDPAWYQETQYF.

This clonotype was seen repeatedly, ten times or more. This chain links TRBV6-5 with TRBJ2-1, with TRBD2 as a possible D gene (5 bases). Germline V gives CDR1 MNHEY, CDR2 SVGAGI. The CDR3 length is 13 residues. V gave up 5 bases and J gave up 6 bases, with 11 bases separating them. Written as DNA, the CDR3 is TGTGCCAGCAGTAGAACTAGACTCAATGAGCAGTTCTTC. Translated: CASSRTRLNEQFF.

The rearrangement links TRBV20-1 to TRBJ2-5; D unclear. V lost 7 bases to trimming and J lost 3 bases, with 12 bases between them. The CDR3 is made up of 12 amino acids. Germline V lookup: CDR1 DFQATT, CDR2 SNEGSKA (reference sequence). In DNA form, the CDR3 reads TGCAGTGGTCTTAGCTGGAAAGAGACCCAGTACTTC. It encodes CSGLSWKETQYF.